Presented here are 24 T cell receptor beta chains from one specimen sequenced in a study of blood T cells in healthy people across ages. For the second PCR, which ran for about 6 to 11 cycles, a sample-barcoded 5' primer and a J-beta primer mix were used. One entry per CDR3 protein, called by TCRdb with MiXCR from the 5' RACE reads. The profile shows 780,000 or so distinct CDR3 sequences, roughly three fifths of them singletons. Sequencing input: blood. The receptors were sampled from a middle-aged man in good health.

J is TRBJ1-6 and V is TRBV27; a possible D gene is TRBD1 (5 bases). V lost 5 bases and J 10 bases, leaving 9 bases between the germline ends. CDR1 and CDR2 (germline): MNHEY, SMNVEV (reference sequence). This CDR3 region has 12 residues. CDR3 DNA: TGTGCCAGCAGTCGCCCAGGGTCACCCCTCCACTTT. As protein: CASSRPGSPLHF.

This clonotype was seen a single time. The genes are TRBV28 and TRBJ1-6; no reliable D call. Trimming pared 2 bases from V and 9 bases from J, leaving 5 bases between. This CDR3 is 12 amino acids long. The germline gives CDR1 MDHEN, CDR2 SYDVKM. In DNA form, the CDR3 reads TGTGCCAGCAGTTTAGAACGTTCACCCCTCCACTTT. It yields the protein CASSLERSPLHF.

The chain is built from TRBV6-4 and TRBJ2-1; D perhaps matches TRBD1 (5 bases). V was pared by 2 bases and J by 6 bases, with 11 bases between. In germline, CDR1 is MRHNA, CDR2 SNTAGT. The CDR3 sequence is 14 residues long. This CDR3 reads CASSDPQGGNEQFF. As DNA, the CDR3 is TGTGCCAGCAGTGACCCCCAGGGCGGCAATGAGCAGTTCTTC.

The rearrangement uses TRBV6-1 and TRBJ2-2; D is undetermined. Between the trimmed V and J ends, which lost 6 bases and 2 bases, there was a span of 4 bases. Germline CDR1 MNHNS, CDR2 SASEGT. The CDR3 spans 12 residues. CDR3 coding DNA: TGTGCCAGCAGACGAAACACCGGGGAGCTGTTTTTT. Translating gives CASRRNTGELFF.

This clonotype appeared once. The chain has TRBV29-1 and TRBJ1-5, with D perhaps TRBD1 (5 bases). Per the germline V gene, CDR1 is SQVTM and CDR2 is ANQGSEA. V dropped 6 bases and J dropped 7 bases, with 16 bases sitting between them. This CDR3 is built from 13 residues. The CDR3 DNA follows: TGCAGCGTGGCCGGGACTACTGGCCAGCCCCAGCATTTT. Protein sequence: CSVAGTTGQPQHF.

This chain joins TRBV6-5 and TRBJ1-2, with D hard to call. Germline loops: CDR1 MNHEY, CDR2 SVGAGI. The CDR3 contains 17 residues. Trimming pared 4 bases from V and 1 base from J, leaving 19 bases between. The CDR3: CASSSNRRGRINYGYTF. CDR3 DNA: TGTGCCAGCAGTTCCAACCGACGCGGACGGATTAACTATGGCTACACCTTC.

This clonotype appeared a few times. This chain links TRBV29-1 with TRBJ2-7, with D unclear. The CDR3 spans 11 residues. Germline V gene lookup returns CDR1 SQVTM and CDR2 ANQGSEA. Trimming removed 4 bases from V and 6 bases from J, with 10 bases in between. The DNA for the CDR3 is TGCAGCGTTGGACATACTACCGAGCAGTACTTC. Translation: CSVGHTTEQYF.

The chain has TRBV7-2 and TRBJ2-7; 7 bases line up with TRBD1. The CDR3 loop spans 14 amino acids. J lost 10 bases, V lost 5 bases, and 14 bases had no gene match. The V gene's germline CDR1 is SGHTA and CDR2 FQGNSA. The CDR3 DNA is TGTGCCAGCAGCCGAGACAGGGTAGAGATGGCCCAGTACTTC. It yields the protein CASSRDRVEMAQYF.

As concerns this clonotype: Sequence at one end of the junction differs from germline and may be a read error. This chain joins TRBV27 and TRBJ1-5; D is unresolved. The germline V gene has CDR1 MNHEY and CDR2 SMNVEV (reference sequence). This CDR3 contains 14 residues. Here the CDR3 DNA reads TGTGCTAGCAGCCCCGGAAGCTTGTTTCAGCCCCAGCATTTT. Its translation: CASSPGSLFQPQHF.

The chain couples TRBV29-1 to TRBJ1-4, with TRBD1 matching 7 bases. Germline V gene sequence: CDR1 SQVTM, CDR2 ANQGSEA. V lost 4 bases and J lost 8; bases outside the gene matches: 10. This CDR3 has 14 amino acids. The CDR3 DNA is TGCAGCGTTGGAGGGGGCCAGGGTAGAGAAAAACTGTTTTTT. Protein product: CSVGGGQGREKLFF.

This clonotype was observed a handful of times. The chain uses TRBV20-1 and TRBJ1-1; no clear D gene. The CDR3 loop spans 13 amino acids. CDR1 and CDR2 (germline): DFQATT, SNEGSKA (reference sequence). Trimming stripped 3 bases from V and 1 base from J, with 9 bases between. The CDR3 spells CSASDQRNTEAFF. The CDR3 nucleotides are TGCAGTGCTAGTGATCAGCGGAACACTGAAGCTTTCTTT.

This clonotype was seen a few times. V is TRBV28 and J is TRBJ2-6; D is possibly TRBD1 or TRBD2 (5 bases each). The CDR3 length is 16 residues. Per the germline V gene, CDR1 is MDHEN and CDR2 is SYDVKM. The V and J ends lost 5 bases and 0 bases respectively, with 11 bases between them. CDR3 in amino acids: CASSSEGFSGANVLTF. The CDR3 coding sequence is TGTGCCAGCAGTAGTGAGGGGTTCTCTGGGGCCAACGTCCTGACTTTC.

V is TRBV5-1 and J is TRBJ2-3, with 10 nucleotides matching TRBD2. CDR1 SGHRS and CDR2 YFSETQ come from the germline V gene. J lost 5 bases, V lost 0 bases, and 3 bases had no gene match. This CDR3 spans 15 amino acids. CDR3 loop: CASSLGTSGVDTQYF. CDR3 coding DNA: TGCGCCAGCAGCTTGGGTACTAGCGGGGTAGATACGCAGTATTTT.

The chain links TRBV20-1 to TRBJ2-7; TRBD2 matches 9 bases. CDR3 length equals 15 residues. Germline loops: CDR1 DFQATT, CDR2 SNEGSKA (reference sequence). Trimming removed 0 bases from V and 4 bases from J; junction bases left unmatched: 7. The CDR3 sequence is CSARDISGGSYEQYF. CDR3 bases: TGCAGTGCTAGAGATATAAGCGGGGGGTCATACGAGCAGTACTTC.

This chain links TRBV6-5 with TRBJ2-3, with 10 positions matching TRBD2. This CDR3 is built from 16 residues. Germline lookup yields CDR1 MNHEY and CDR2 SVGAGI. V was clipped by 2 bases and J by 6 bases; unmatched bases: 8. Written as DNA, the CDR3 is TGTGCCAGCAGTTACCTAACAGCGGGAGGGTCGGATACGCAGTATTTT. Amino acids: CASSYLTAGGSDTQYF.

The chain employs TRBV18 and TRBJ2-6; tentatively, D is TRBD1 (6 bases). V dropped 3 bases and J dropped 1 base, with 19 bases sitting between them. Looked up from germline, CDR1 is KGHSH and CDR2 is LQKENI. The CDR3 runs to 19 residues. The CDR3 DNA sequence: TGTGCCAGCTCACCGGTTCGAAGGACAGAGAGTTCTGGGGCCAACGTCCTGACTTTC. This gives the protein CASSPVRRTESSGANVLTF. The complete variable domain, with remaining parts taken from reference TRBV18 and TRBJ2-6, reads NAGVMQNPRHLVRRRGQEARLRCSPMKGHSHVYWYRQLPEEGLKFMVYLQKENIIDESGMPKERFSAEFPKEGPSILRIQQVVRGDSAAYFCASSPVRRTESSGANVLTFGAGSRLTVL.

V is TRBV7-6 and J is TRBJ2-1; 9 positions agree with TRBD2. Trimming cost V 1 base and J 8 bases; bases outside gene matches: 9. This CDR3 spans 16 amino acids. CDR1 and CDR2 (germline): SGHVS, FNYEAQ. The CDR3 DNA sequence: TGTGCCAGCAGCTTAGGGGTTAAGGGACTAGCCTATGAGCAGTTCTTC. It codes for CASSLGVKGLAYEQFF.

The chain couples TRBV9 to TRBJ2-1, with D perhaps matching TRBD2 (7 bases). V was clipped by 3 bases and J by 10 bases, with 26 bases between them. The V gene's germline CDR1 is SGDLS and CDR2 YYNGEE. This CDR3 region has 17 residues. CDR3 residues: CASSALLAGAPFGEQFF. The CDR3 DNA reads as TGTGCCAGCAGCGCACTACTTGCGGGGGCCCCCTTTGGGGAGCAGTTCTTC.

In this sample, this clonotype turned up once. At one boundary the junction diverges from the germline segment, which might be a read error. CDR3 protein: CAWSSDGGQETQYF. The CDR3 DNA reads as TGTGCTTGGAGTTCCGATGGTGGACAAGAGACCCAGTACTTC. This chain connects TRBV30 to TRBJ2-7, with D unclear. The end of the DNA fits TRBJ2-5 better, so the J call may be wrong. This CDR3 has 14 amino acids. Germline CDR1 reads GTSNPN; CDR2 reads SVGIG (reference sequence).

The chain links TRBV7-9 to TRBJ2-3; the match to TRBD2 covers 11 bases. The germline gives CDR1 SEHNR, CDR2 FQNEAQ (reference sequence). The CDR3 loop spans 14 amino acids. Unmatched junction bases numbered 4, after V lost 7 bases and J lost 4 bases. The CDR3 protein is CASTASGRPDTQYF. CDR3 DNA sequence: TGTGCCAGCACAGCTAGCGGGAGGCCAGATACGCAGTATTTT. The whole variable domain, remainder taken from reference TRBV7-9 and TRBJ2-3, is DTGVSQNPRHKITKRGQNVTFRCDPISEHNRLYWYRQTLGQGPEFLTYFQNEAQLEKSRLLSDRFSAERPKGSFSTLEIQRTEQGDSAMYLCASTASGRPDTQYFGPGTRLTVL.

The CDR3 loop is CASSPAGTGRTEAFF. The DNA for the CDR3 is TGTGCCAGCAGCCCGGCCGGGACAGGGCGTACTGAAGCTTTCTTT. The V and J genes are TRBV7-3 and TRBJ1-1, with 9 bases identical to TRBD1. Germline V gene data show CDR1 as SGHTA and CDR2 as FQGTGA. V was pared by 5 bases and J by 5 bases, with 9 bases of the junction left unmatched. CDR3 length: 15 residues.

This clonotype was counted a few times. The chain links TRBV2 to TRBJ2-2, with D uncertain. There are 13 residues in the CDR3. V was cut by 2 bases and J by 7 bases, with 8 bases left in between. Germline CDR1 and CDR2: SNHLY and FYNNEI. The DNA for the CDR3 is TGTGCCAGCAGTGAAATGGGCAACGGGGAGCTGTTTTTT. Amino acid sequence: CASSEMGNGELFF.

The V and J genes are TRBV28 and TRBJ2-1, with 9 bases aligning to TRBD1. This CDR3 has 15 residues. With V trimmed by 5 bases and J by 7 bases, 9 bases remained unmatched. The germline V gene has CDR1 MDHEN and CDR2 SYDVKM. The CDR3 is CASSVTGGGRNEQFF. CDR3 nucleotide sequence: TGTGCCAGCAGTGTCACAGGGGGCGGAAGGAATGAGCAGTTCTTC. The full variable domain, its missing parts supplied by reference TRBV28 and TRBJ2-1, is DVKVTQSSRYLVKRTGEKVFLECVQDMDHENMFWYRQDPGLGLRLIYFSYDVKMKEKGDIPEGYSVSREKKERFSLILESASTNQTSMYLCASSVTGGGRNEQFFGPGTRLTVL.

This clonotype has a single count. The chain uses TRBV20-1 and TRBJ1-1; 11 bases fit TRBD1. CDR1 DFQATT and CDR2 SNEGSKA come from the germline V gene (reference sequence). The CDR3 spans 15 residues. V lost 1 base and J lost 12; bases outside the gene matches: 13. The CDR3 loop reads CSARGWTGGPYDTFF. The DNA for the CDR3 is TGCAGTGCTAGAGGTTGGACAGGGGGCCCCTATGATACTTTCTTT.